These 21 T cell receptor beta chains originate from one sample sequenced in a study of CD8 T cells in Susac syndrome. About 0.5 to 1 ug RNA was reverse transcribed with random hexamers. TCRdb reprocessed the immunoSEQ multiplex PCR reads via MiXCR and lists one record per CDR3 protein. There are 150,000 to 200,000 distinct CDR3 sequences in the sample; approximately 96% occur only once, and 0.11% to 0.15% lies in the top ten. The sample was CD4+ T cells from PBMCs. Receptors were obtained from a human donor in good health.

This rearrangement joins TRBV20-1 to TRBJ1-1; the D gene is possibly TRBD1 (5 bases). CDR1 DFQATT and CDR2 SNEGSKA come from the germline V gene (reference sequence). The V end was cut by 6 bases, the J end by 5 bases, with 22 bases between. This CDR3 comprises 15 residues. The CDR3 sequence: CSASSGLPGGTEAFF. CDR3 sequence (DNA): TGCAGTGCGTCCTCGGGACTCCCCGGCGGGACTGAAGCTTTCTTT.

This chain uses TRBV20-1 with TRBJ2-1; the D gene is possibly TRBD2 (6 bases). Trimming took off 5 bases at V and 0 bases at J, with 17 bases between the two ends. Per germline, CDR1 DFQATT and CDR2 SNEGSKA (reference sequence). CDR3 length equals 16 residues. The CDR3 bases are TGCAGTGCTGCCCCGACTAGGGGCCTCTCCTACAATGAGCAGTTCTTC. As protein: CSAAPTRGLSYNEQFF.

CDR3 sequence: CSVVRVGSGEQYF. DNA of the CDR3: TGCAGCGTTGTTCGGGTTGGGTCTGGGGAGCAGTACTTC. The chain joins TRBV29-1 to TRBJ2-7; D remains unclear. From germline, CDR1 is SQVTM and CDR2 ANQGSEA. The CDR3 spans 13 residues. Trimming stripped 4 bases from V and 7 bases from J, with 17 bases between.

This clonotype was recorded only once. The rearrangement uses TRBV20-1 and TRBJ2-7; D gene uncertain. Germline loops: CDR1 DFQATT, CDR2 SNEGSKA (reference sequence). The CDR3 extends over 14 amino acids. V dropped 3 bases and J dropped 0 bases, with 12 bases sitting between them. CDR3 in amino acids: CSASALPSSYEQYF. CDR3 sequence (DNA): TGCAGTGCTAGTGCCCTACCCAGCTCCTACGAGCAGTACTTC.

The chain is built from TRBV2 and TRBJ1-5; D possibly corresponds to TRBD1 (6 bases). V was trimmed by 7 bases and J by 4 bases, leaving 11 bases between them. CDR3 size: 13 residues. CDR1 is SNHLY, CDR2 FYNNEI, per germline. The CDR3 spells CASNGQPNQPQHF. CDR3 sequence (DNA): TGTGCCAGCAATGGACAGCCTAATCAGCCCCAGCATTTT.

This chain joins TRBV6-2 or TRBV6-3 and TRBJ2-7, with D unclear. V was clipped by 6 bases and J by 4 bases, with 10 bases between them. Germline CDR1 is MNHEY and CDR2 is SVGEGT. The length of the CDR3 is 12 residues. For the CDR3, the DNA is TGTGCCAGCAGCCGCGTCGGGTACGAGCAGTACTTC. It yields the protein CASSRVGYEQYF.

V and J are TRBV6-5 and TRBJ1-2, with 12 bases identical to TRBD1. V gave up 5 bases and J gave up 6 bases; unmatched junction bases: 7. CDR3 length: 15 residues. Germline V gene sequence: CDR1 MNHEY, CDR2 SVGAGI. The CDR3 bases are TGTGCCAGCAGTGGTCCGGGACAGGGGGCGAATGGCTACACCTTC. Protein product: CASSGPGQGANGYTF.

V is TRBV29-1 and J is TRBJ2-7; possibly TRBD1 or TRBD2 for D (5 bases each). The CDR3 is 15 residues long. V was pared by 1 base and J by 0 bases, with 13 bases between. Germline lookup yields CDR1 SQVTM and CDR2 ANQGSEA. The CDR3 region has the DNA TGCAGCGTTGAAGTGACGGGGCGCCTCTCCTACGAGCAGTACTTC. Protein: CSVEVTGRLSYEQYF.

The gene calls are TRBV6-6 and TRBJ1-2, with 9 bases that match TRBD1. There are 14 residues in the CDR3. CDR1 MNHNY and CDR2 SVGAGI come from the germline V gene (reference sequence). J was trimmed by 8 bases and V by 6 bases; bases with no gene match: 10. Here the CDR3 reads CASSSSGQGSGYTF. For the CDR3, the DNA is TGTGCCAGCAGCTCGTCCGGACAGGGGAGCGGCTACACCTTC.

The J gene is TRBJ2-1, the V gene TRBV19, with D perhaps TRBD2 (5 bases). Germline CDR1 LNHDA, CDR2 SQIVND (reference sequence). V lost 3 bases, J lost 9 bases, and 12 bases lay in between. The CDR3 is 13 amino acids. The CDR3 reads CASSINEGGEQFF. CDR3 DNA sequence: TGTGCCAGTAGTATCAACGAGGGCGGTGAGCAGTTCTTC.

The chain employs TRBV9 and TRBJ1-6; D unclear. The length of the CDR3 is 16 residues. The germline V gene encodes CDR1 SGDLS and CDR2 YYNGEE. Trimming stripped 3 bases from V and 5 bases from J, with 15 bases between. Written as DNA, the CDR3 is TGTGCCAGCAGCGGGTCTACGAGGTTGGATAATTCACCCCTCCACTTT. Translation gives CASSGSTRLDNSPLHF.

V gene TRBV29-1 combines with J gene TRBJ2-1; D is possibly TRBD1 (6 bases). Trimming removed 4 bases at V and 1 base at J, with 8 bases between. The CDR3 is made up of 13 amino acids. Per the germline V gene, CDR1 is SQVTM and CDR2 is ANQGSEA. For the CDR3, the DNA is TGCAGCGTTGGGGACAAATCCTACAATGAGCAGTTCTTC. Translating gives CSVGDKSYNEQFF.

The chain employs TRBV14 and TRBJ2-2; 9 bases agree with TRBD1. Germline loops: CDR1 SGHDN, CDR2 FVKESK. V was pared by 0 bases and J by 6 bases, with 17 bases of the junction left unmatched. The CDR3 spans 20 residues. The CDR3 reads CASSQDVIERDRAYAGELFF. The DNA of the CDR3 is TGTGCCAGCAGCCAAGATGTCATCGAAAGGGACAGGGCTTACGCCGGGGAGCTGTTTTTT.

J is TRBJ1-1 and V is TRBV29-1; D remains ambiguous. This CDR3 contains 11 residues. Germline CDR1 reads SQVTM; CDR2 reads ANQGSEA. The V gene lost 7 bases and the J gene lost 6 bases, with 12 bases spanning the gap. This chain's CDR3 is CSAGAGPEAFF. In DNA form, the CDR3 reads TGCAGCGCCGGAGCAGGTCCTGAAGCTTTCTTT.

The rearrangement links TRBV12-3 or TRBV12-4 to TRBJ1-5, with a possible D match to TRBD1 (6 bases). Trimming removed 6 bases from V and 7 bases from J, with 13 bases in between. The CDR3 has 13 amino acids. CDR3 nucleotides: TGTGCCAGCAGCCACAGGGTTGGGCAGCCCCAGCATTTT. Its translation: CASSHRVGQPQHF.

The V call is TRBV12-3 or TRBV12-4, the J call TRBJ2-7; 7 nucleotides match TRBD1. After removal of 6 bases from V and 2 bases from J, the junction contained 4 bases not matched to a gene. The CDR3 has 13 amino acids. The CDR3 here is CASRDTGAYEQYF. CDR3 in DNA: TGTGCCAGCAGAGACACAGGGGCCTACGAGCAGTACTTC.

The chain links TRBV7-8 to TRBJ1-2; 9 nucleotides agree with TRBD1. J gave up 0 bases and V 4 bases, and 3 bases lay outside the gene matches. The CDR3 spans 15 residues. Germline CDR1 SGHVS, CDR2 FQNEAQ. In nucleotides, the CDR3 is TGTGCCAGCAGCTACGGGACAGGGACTAACTATGGCTACACCTTC. Residues: CASSYGTGTNYGYTF.

The J gene is TRBJ2-1, the V gene TRBV4-2; D not resolved. There are 19 residues in the CDR3. The V gene lost 1 base and the J gene lost 3 bases, with 22 bases spanning the gap. Looked up from germline, CDR1 is LGHNA and CDR2 is YNFKEQ. CDR3 protein: CASSQVSLVWARNYNEQFF. The CDR3 DNA reads TGTGCCAGCAGCCAAGTCTCACTTGTGTGGGCCCGAAACTACAATGAGCAGTTCTTC.

The chain employs TRBV6-2 or TRBV6-3 and TRBJ2-7, with TRBD1 identical over 10 bases. Germline CDR1 MNHEY, CDR2 SVGEGT. The V gene end was trimmed by 7 bases and the J gene end by 0 bases; junction bases not matched to a gene: 6. The CDR3 extends over 15 amino acids. CDR3 residues: CASTEGQGGSYEQYF. CDR3 sequence (DNA): TGTGCCAGCACCGAAGGACAGGGGGGCTCCTACGAGCAGTACTTC.

This chain links TRBV20-1 with TRBJ2-1, with 8 positions matching TRBD1. With V trimmed by 6 bases and J by 6 bases, 7 bases remained unmatched. The CDR3 is 13 amino acids. CDR1 DFQATT and CDR2 SNEGSKA come from the germline V gene (reference sequence). In DNA form, the CDR3 reads TGCAGTGCCAAGGGGCAGGGGGCCAATGAGCAGTTCTTC. Amino acids: CSAKGQGANEQFF.

The CDR3 nucleotides read TGCAGTGCTAGAGATCCGGGACAGGCTAATGAAAAACTGTTTTTT. Translated, it gives CSARDPGQANEKLFF. The rearrangement links TRBV20-1 to TRBJ1-4; 8 bases are shared with TRBD1. Germline lookup yields CDR1 DFQATT and CDR2 SNEGSKA (reference sequence). With 0 bases clipped from V and 3 bases from J, the junction kept 3 bases outside the gene matches. The CDR3 is 15 amino acids.